This passage covers 27 T cell receptor beta chains from one sample sequenced in a study of molecular identifiers for immune sequencing clone quantification. TCRdb re-derived calls from the PCR reads in MiXCR, one entry per CDR3 protein. In the table there are 400,000 to 600,000 distinct CDR3 sequences, under 30% of which are singletons. The sequenced sample consisted of naive CD8+ T cells from blood, with Jurkat cell RNA spiked in. Noted subset: FACS-sorted CD8+CD4-CCR7+CD45RA+ naive T cells. These receptors all stem from a human donor in good health. Some libraries in this study had Jurkat cell RNA spiked in.

V is TRBV20-1 and J is TRBJ2-2; D may be TRBD1 (5 bases). Trimming stripped 4 bases from V and 4 bases from J, with 10 bases between. Germline V gives CDR1 DFQATT, CDR2 SNEGSKA (reference sequence). The CDR3 totals 13 residues. DNA of the CDR3: TGCAGTGCTAATGCCAGGGTCACCGGGGAGCTGTTTTTT. It yields the protein CSANARVTGELFF.

The chain carries TRBV30 and TRBJ1-1; D is possibly TRBD1 (6 bases). Germline V gene data show CDR1 as GTSNPN and CDR2 as SVGIG (reference sequence). V lost 2 bases and J 11 bases, leaving 12 bases between the germline ends. This CDR3 contains 11 residues. CDR3: CAWSYRDNAFF. The CDR3, as DNA: TGTGCCTGGAGTTACAGGGATAACGCTTTCTTT.

This clonotype was counted many times. The chain combines TRBV7-9 with TRBJ2-3, with TRBD2 matching 9 bases. V dropped 0 bases and J dropped 1; count of bases not matched to a gene: 2. The germline V gene encodes CDR1 SEHNR and CDR2 FQNEAQ (reference sequence). CDR3 length: 16 amino acids. CDR3 coding DNA: TGTGCCAGCAGCTTAGCTGTAGCGGGGGGCACAGATACGCAGTATTTT. Translated, it gives CASSLAVAGGTDTQYF. The full variable domain, completed using reference TRBV7-9 and TRBJ2-3, is DTGVSQNPRHKITKRGQNVTFRCDPISEHNRLYWYRQTLGQGPEFLTYFQNEAQLEKSRLLSDRFSAERPKGSFSTLEIQRTEQGDSAMYLCASSLAVAGGTDTQYFGPGTRLTVL.

The V and J genes are TRBV5-4 and TRBJ2-1, with 13 positions matching TRBD2. Germline trimming cut 4 bases from V and 0 bases from J; bases unmatched to any gene: 1. The CDR3 contains 16 residues. Germline V lookup: CDR1 SGHNT, CDR2 YYREEE (reference sequence). This CDR3 is CASSGLAGVSYNEQFF. Here the CDR3 DNA reads TGTGCCAGCAGCGGACTAGCGGGGGTCTCCTACAATGAGCAGTTCTTC.

At least ten counts were recorded for this clonotype. The gene calls are TRBV29-1 and TRBJ1-2, with D unclear. Trimming removed 2 bases at V and 3 bases at J, with 13 bases between. Germline-derived CDR1 and CDR2 are SQVTM and ANQGSEA. The CDR3 length is 14 residues. Here the CDR3 reads CSVETPASYYGYTF. The CDR3 DNA reads as TGCAGCGTTGAAACGCCGGCGTCTTACTATGGCTACACCTTC.

In regard to this clonotype: This may arise from a read error, as a much more abundant clone is one base away. The rearrangement uses TRBV19 and TRBJ2-3; D call uncertain. This CDR3 spans 15 amino acids. Per the germline V gene, CDR1 is LNHDA and CDR2 is SQIVND (reference sequence). For the CDR3, the DNA is TGTGACAGTAGTATCCTCCCTGGCTACACAGATACGCAGTATTTT. It specifies CDSSILPGYTDTQYF.

The chain employs TRBV12-3 or TRBV12-4 and TRBJ2-3; 7 nucleotides match TRBD1. Unmatched junction bases numbered 12, after V lost 6 bases and J lost 6 bases. The CDR3 covers 15 residues. CDR3 coding DNA: TGTGCCAGCAGCCCCGTACAGGGGAACGCGGATACGCAGTATTTT. Its protein product is CASSPVQGNADTQYF.

The J gene is TRBJ2-7, the V gene TRBV7-9, with D uncertain. The germline V gene has CDR1 SEHNR and CDR2 FQNEAQ (reference sequence). Trimming shortened V by 1 base and J by 2 bases, and 9 bases separated the two germline ends. This CDR3 has 14 residues. CDR3 DNA sequence: TGTGCCAGCAGCTTAGAAGAGATCGCCTACGAGCAGTACTTC. It translates to CASSLEEIAYEQYF.

This clonotype was counted a few times. The gene calls are TRBV29-1 and TRBJ2-7; D unresolved. V was cut by 6 bases and J by 2 bases, with 14 bases left in between. Germline assignment: CDR1 SQVTM and CDR2 ANQGSEA. The CDR3 sequence is 13 residues long. The CDR3 region has the DNA TGCAGCGTCATCATAGGGCCAGCCTACGAGCAGTACTTC. It is translated as CSVIIGPAYEQYF.

This clonotype has a handful of counts. DNA for the CDR3: TGTGCCAGCAGTACTGGGCCTGGGGAGGAGCAGTTCTTC. Residues: CASSTGPGEEQFF. The rearrangement uses TRBV6-1 and TRBJ2-1, with a tentative D call TRBD2 (5 bases). Germline CDR1 is MNHNS and CDR2 is SASEGT. The CDR3 length is 13 residues. V was shortened by 5 bases and J by 10 bases, with 15 bases between the two germline ends.

The table lists this clonotype with a count of one. This may arise from a read error, as a much more abundant clone is one base away. The chain is built from TRBV20-1 and TRBJ2-7; TRBD2 agrees at 12 bases. CDR3 length: 15 amino acids. Germline V lookup: CDR1 DFQATT, CDR2 SNEGSKA (reference sequence). V trimming: 1 base; J trimming: 9 bases; junction bases outside the gene matches: 10. The CDR3 DNA reads TGCAGTGCTAGAGCTCAGACTAGCGGGAGTGTCGCGCAGTACTTC. Translated: CSARAQTSGSVAQYF.

About this clonotype itself: An end of the junction does not agree with germline; a read error may underlie this. This chain connects TRBV6-2 or TRBV6-3 to TRBJ1-5, with D unresolved. CDR3 length: 12 amino acids. Germline loops: CDR1 MNHEY, CDR2 SVGEGT. The CDR3 reads CASSYHNRPQHF. DNA of the CDR3: TGTGCCAGCAGCTACCACAATCGGCCCCAGCATTTT.

This clonotype was observed a handful of times. V gene TRBV27 combines with J gene TRBJ1-6; D call uncertain. CDR1 and CDR2 from the germline V gene are MNHEY and SMNVEV (reference sequence). Trimming stripped 1 base from V and 10 bases from J, with 11 bases between. This CDR3 region has 14 residues. CDR3 region: CASSLYAHASPLHF. The CDR3 coding sequence is TGTGCCAGCAGTTTATATGCCCATGCCTCACCCCTCCACTTT.

In its sample, this clonotype was seen a few times. The J gene is TRBJ1-1, the V gene TRBV9; 9 bases agree with TRBD1. Per germline, CDR1 SGDLS and CDR2 YYNGEE. Trimming removed 3 bases from V and 4 bases from J; junction bases left unmatched: 7. CDR3 length equals 15 residues. CDR3 residues: CASSAGDRAVTEAFF. CDR3 DNA: TGTGCCAGCAGCGCAGGGGACAGGGCGGTCACTGAAGCTTTCTTT.

Turning to this clonotype: A junction boundary mismatches the germline segment, possibly from a read error. The rearrangement uses TRBV12-3 or TRBV12-4 and TRBJ2-7; 8 bases match TRBD1. The CDR3 spans 11 residues. This CDR3 reads CASSLGDRCFF. The CDR3 region has the DNA TGTGCCAGCAGTTTGGGGGACAGGTGTTTCTTC.

This clonotype was recorded at least ten times. The chain couples TRBV5-6 to TRBJ2-7; 11 bases agree with TRBD2. There are 14 residues in the CDR3. V lost 3 bases to trimming and J lost 3 bases; unmatched junction nucleotides: 2. From germline, CDR1 is SGHDT and CDR2 YYEEEE. CDR3 amino acids: CASSWGTSGYEQYF. CDR3 DNA: TGTGCCAGCAGCTGGGGGACTAGCGGCTACGAGCAGTACTTC.

A remark on this clonotype: One end of the junction does not line up with germline, which may come from a read error. This chain uses TRBV4-1 with TRBJ2-7; 8 bases match TRBD1. Looked up from germline, CDR1 is MGHRA and CDR2 is YSYEKL. This CDR3 is 14 amino acids long. CDR3 residues: CASSQVQGAYGQYF. In DNA form, the CDR3 reads TGCGCCAGCAGCCAAGTGCAGGGGGCCTACGGGCAGTACTTC.

This clonotype was counted a few times. DNA of the CDR3: TGTGCCAGCAGTATAGGGGATGCGGGGGGAACAGATACGCAGTATTTT. This sequence encodes CASSIGDAGGTDTQYF. The V call is TRBV27, the J call TRBJ2-3, with 8 bases identical to TRBD2. The germline V gene has CDR1 MNHEY and CDR2 SMNVEV (reference sequence). This CDR3 has 16 amino acids. Trimming removed 5 bases from V and 3 bases from J; junction bases left unmatched: 10.

The chain has TRBV19 and TRBJ1-2; 10 bases map to TRBD1. This CDR3 spans 18 amino acids. The J segment lost 0 bases and the V segment lost 4 bases, leaving 11 bases of the junction unmatched. Germline assignment: CDR1 LNHDA and CDR2 SQIVND (reference sequence). CDR3 region: CASSTRPGQGSTNYGYTF. CDR3 sequence (DNA): TGTGCCAGTAGTACCCGTCCGGGACAGGGGTCTACTAACTATGGCTACACCTTC.

The chain combines TRBV28 with TRBJ1-2; weak D call: TRBD1 (5 bases). Germline V lookup: CDR1 MDHEN, CDR2 SYDVKM. V lost 3 bases, J lost 4 bases, and 12 bases lay in between. The CDR3 spans 14 residues. CDR3 sequence (DNA): TGTGCCAGCAGTTTCCTACTTGACAGCTATGGCTACACCTTC. Its protein is CASSFLLDSYGYTF.

This clonotype was counted a few times. The chain employs TRBV24-1 and TRBJ2-2; TRBD1 matches 8 bases. CDR1 is KGHDR and CDR2 is SFDVKD in the germline V gene. The CDR3 loop spans 16 amino acids. V was clipped by 4 bases and J by 1 base; unmatched bases: 4. This CDR3 is CATSETGTGNTGELFF. The CDR3 DNA is TGTGCCACCAGTGAGACCGGGACAGGGAACACCGGGGAGCTGTTTTTT.

The chain links TRBV27 to TRBJ2-7, with D maybe TRBD1 (6 bases). This CDR3 is built from 16 residues. The germline V gene encodes CDR1 MNHEY and CDR2 SMNVEV (reference sequence). Trimming cost V 5 bases and J 4 bases, with 21 bases left between them. In nucleotides, the CDR3 is TGTGCCAGCAGTCCAACCTATGTTAAGGGACAATACGAGCAGTACTTC. Protein sequence: CASSPTYVKGQYEQYF.

CDR3 sequence reads: CASSQETVTALSNYGYTF. The CDR3 DNA reads TGCGCCAGCAGCCAAGAAACCGTGACAGCACTTTCTAACTATGGCTACACCTTC. The genes are TRBV4-3 and TRBJ1-2; possible D gene TRBD1, 5 bases. Germline V gives CDR1 LGHNA, CDR2 YSLEER. The germline V and J ends were trimmed by 0 bases and 0 bases, with 17 bases remaining between them. This CDR3 contains 18 residues.

Ten or more counts support this clonotype. The rearrangement uses TRBV6-5 and TRBJ2-5; D may match TRBD1 or TRBD2 (5 bases each). CDR1 and CDR2 (germline): MNHEY, SVGAGI. The V gene lost 4 bases and the J gene lost 4 bases, with 13 bases spanning the gap. The CDR3 covers 14 residues. The CDR3 reads CASSSRGEGETQYF. DNA of the CDR3: TGTGCCAGCAGTTCGAGGGGAGAAGGAGAGACCCAGTACTTC.

The V and J genes are TRBV7-8 and TRBJ2-5; TRBD2 aligns across 9 bases. CDR3 length: 15 residues. CDR1 SGHVS and CDR2 FQNEAQ come from the germline V gene. V dropped 1 base and J dropped 5; count of bases not matched to a gene: 5. CDR3 bases: TGTGCCAGCAGCTTAGGGCTAGCGGGGACGGAGACCCAGTACTTC. Its protein is CASSLGLAGTETQYF.

This clonotype has only a few counts. The genes are TRBV20-1 and TRBJ2-7; 8 bases fit TRBD1. The CDR3 is 15 residues long. Germline lookup yields CDR1 DFQATT and CDR2 SNEGSKA (reference sequence). Trimming at V came to 0 bases and at J to 4 bases, leaving 8 bases not matched to a gene. The CDR3 DNA reads as TGCAGTGCTAGAGAACTGACAGGGGAGATGTACGAGCAGTACTTC. As protein: CSARELTGEMYEQYF.

Of note for this clonotype: Just one base apart from a much larger clone, this may be a read error. The CDR3 DNA reads as TGCAGTGTTAGAGATTCAGGACAGGGTATTCAGCCCCAGCATTTT. Translating gives CSVRDSGQGIQPQHF. The chain recombines TRBV20-1 with TRBJ1-5, with 8 bases that match TRBD1. The CDR3 extends over 15 amino acids. Germline CDR1 is DFQATT and CDR2 is SNEGSKA (reference sequence).